This T cell receptor beta chain was sequenced in a study of T cell changes during pregnancy in multiple sclerosis. Trimming stripped 6 bases from V and 0 bases from J, with 16 bases between. The CDR3 has 16 residues. The germline V gene encodes CDR1 LNHDA and CDR2 SQIVND (reference sequence). TCRdb's table, derived via immunoSEQ multiplex PCR, lists solely in-frame clones and lacks some. This sample has around 81,000 clones; around 90% occur once, and the top ten carry over 3.5%. This chain connects TRBV19 to TRBJ2-3, with D hard to call. The specimen was peripheral blood, collected after pregnancy. The clonotype comes from a female donor in good health, enrolled as a control in a pregnancy study. CDR3 sequence reads: CASRRSGTSSTDTQYF. The DNA of the CDR3 is TGTGCCAGTAGGAGATCAGGAACCTCTAGCACAGATACGCAGTATTTT.